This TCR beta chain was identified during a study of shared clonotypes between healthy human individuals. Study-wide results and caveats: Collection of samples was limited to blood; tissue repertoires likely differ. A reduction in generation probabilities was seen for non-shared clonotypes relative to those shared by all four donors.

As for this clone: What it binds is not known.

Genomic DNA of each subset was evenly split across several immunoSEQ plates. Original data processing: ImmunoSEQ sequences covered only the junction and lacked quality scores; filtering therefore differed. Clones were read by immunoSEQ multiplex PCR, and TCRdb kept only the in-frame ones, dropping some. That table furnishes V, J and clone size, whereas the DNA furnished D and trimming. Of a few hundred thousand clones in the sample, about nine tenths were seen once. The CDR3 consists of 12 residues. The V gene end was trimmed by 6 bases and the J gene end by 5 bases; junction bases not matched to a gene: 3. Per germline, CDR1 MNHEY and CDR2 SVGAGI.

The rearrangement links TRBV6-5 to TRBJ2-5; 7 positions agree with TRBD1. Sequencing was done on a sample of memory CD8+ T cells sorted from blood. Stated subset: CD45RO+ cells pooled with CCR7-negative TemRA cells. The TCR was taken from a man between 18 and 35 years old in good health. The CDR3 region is CASSRDSETQYF. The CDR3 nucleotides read TGTGCCAGCAGCCGGGACAGTGAGACCCAGTACTTC.